Each of the 15 T cell receptor beta chains below was sequenced from the same sample in a study of T cells in Graves' hyperthyroidism and ophthalmopathy. TCR beta CDR3 region amplification was performed from RNA transcripts. Using the HTBI primer set, a first-round RT-PCR was run on the TCR CDR3. TCRdb recomputed calls from the multiplex PCR reads with MiXCR, one row per CDR3 protein. The sample lists hundreds of thousands of distinct CDR3 sequences, about 14% seen once, with around an eighth in the top ten. The sequencing input was blood. These receptors all come from a woman aged 50 to 60 with Graves' ophthalmopathy.

This clonotype was counted a few times. The chain links TRBV5-5 to TRBJ2-1, with D tentatively TRBD2 (6 bases). CDR1 is SGHKS, CDR2 YYEKEE, per germline (reference sequence). The CDR3 runs 14 residues. V was clipped by 0 bases and J by 12 bases, with 16 bases between them. The CDR3 DNA sequence: TGTGCCAGCAGCTTGGGGACTAACAATGATGGGCAGTTCTTC. Its translation: CASSLGTNNDGQFF.

V usage is TRBV19 and J usage is TRBJ1-5, with D uncertain. Germline-derived CDR1 and CDR2 are LNHDA and SQIVND (reference sequence). This CDR3 has 17 residues. Trimming shortened V by 5 bases and J by 1 base, and 18 bases separated the two germline ends. CDR3 in amino acids: CASSFTTEASSNQPQHF. DNA for the CDR3: TGTGCCAGTAGTTTCACAACCGAAGCTTCGAGCAATCAGCCCCAGCATTTT.

This clonotype has more than one count but fewer than ten. V usage is TRBV20-1 and J usage is TRBJ2-7, with TRBD1 identical over 11 bases. Trimming removed 6 bases from V and 3 bases from J; junction bases left unmatched: 10. The germline gives CDR1 DFQATT, CDR2 SNEGSKA (reference sequence). The CDR3 has 15 residues. The DNA of the CDR3 is TGCAGTGCCGCCCTTGGACAGGGGGCTCTCTACGAGCAGTACTTC. Its protein is CSAALGQGALYEQYF.

This clonotype was counted ten times or more. J is TRBJ2-2 and V is TRBV12-3 or TRBV12-4; TRBD1 aligns across 7 bases. The CDR3 covers 17 residues. J was trimmed by 3 bases and V by 2 bases; bases with no gene match: 9. The CDR3 spells CASSLSSDRRYTGELFF. The CDR3 DNA is TGTGCCAGCAGTTTATCGTCGGACAGGCGGTACACCGGGGAGCTGTTTTTT.

V and J are TRBV15 and TRBJ1-2, with D possibly being TRBD1 (6 bases). The CDR3 runs 16 residues. The V end lost 5 bases, the J end lost 2 bases, and 18 bases lay between the germline ends. Germline V gene data show CDR1 as LNHNV and CDR2 as YYDKDF (reference sequence). The CDR3 DNA reads TGTGCCACCAGCGGAAGACAGGATCTTCTGAACTATGGCTACACCTTC. It yields the protein CATSGRQDLLNYGYTF.

Here the CDR3 reads CASSSSLTEAFF. CDR3 DNA: TGTGCCAGCAGTTCATCTTTGACTGAAGCTTTCTTT. The rearrangement links TRBV6-2 or TRBV6-3 to TRBJ1-1; unclear D gene. V was clipped by 4 bases and J by 5 bases, with 8 bases between them. Germline V lookup: CDR1 MNHEY, CDR2 SVGEGT. The CDR3 totals 12 residues.

This clonotype has ten or more counts. V is TRBV6-1 and J is TRBJ1-5; tentatively, D is TRBD1 (6 bases). The CDR3 contains 14 residues. The V end was cut by 1 base, the J end by 7 bases, with 11 bases between. The germline CDR1 and CDR2 sequences are MNHNS and SASEGT. CDR3 sequence reads: CASSEGTVRQPQHF. CDR3 sequence (DNA): TGTGCCAGCAGTGAAGGGACAGTAAGACAGCCCCAGCATTTT.

This clonotype was recorded many times. The chain is built from TRBV12-3 or TRBV12-4 and TRBJ2-7; no clear D. V was shortened by 5 bases and J by 0 bases, with 5 bases between the two germline ends. There are 12 residues in the CDR3. In DNA, the CDR3 is TGTGCCAGCAGTAAAAGCTCCTACGAGCAGTACTTC. Protein sequence: CASSKSSYEQYF.

This clonotype turned up a few times. A read error may produce the germline difference seen at one junction end. This sequence joins TRBV5-5 and TRBJ2-1, with TRBD1 as a possible D gene (5 bases). Germline assignment: CDR1 SGHKS and CDR2 YYEKEE (reference sequence). The CDR3 is made up of 12 amino acids. DNA for the CDR3: TGTGCCAGCAGCGGGGTTGGGGCCGGAGATATCTTC. Protein: CASSGVGAGDIF. Filled out from reference TRBV5-5 and TRBJ2-1, the complete variable domain reads DAGVTQSPTHLIKTRGQQVTLRCSPISGHKSVSWYQQVLGQGPQFIFQYYEKEERGRGNFPDRFSARQFPNYSSELNVNALLLGDSALYLCASSGVGAGDIFGPGTRLTVL.

This clonotype was seen at least ten times. V is TRBV6-5 and J is TRBJ2-7, with 8 bases fitting TRBD2. J was trimmed by 4 bases and V by 0 bases; bases with no gene match: 8. The V gene's germline CDR1 is MNHEY and CDR2 SVGAGI. The CDR3 sequence is 16 residues long. CDR3 in DNA: TGTGCCAGCAGTTACTCGGCGAGCGGGAGAAGGTACGAGCAGTACTTC. As protein: CASSYSASGRRYEQYF.

This clonotype was detected ten times or more. This chain connects TRBV11-2 to TRBJ2-1; D unresolved. Germline assignment: CDR1 SGHAT and CDR2 FQNNGV. The CDR3 sequence is 10 residues long. V lost 3 bases to trimming and J lost 8 bases, with 2 bases between them. The CDR3 DNA reads as TGTGCCAGCAGCTTGGATGAGCAGTTCTTC. Residues: CASSLDEQFF. The whole variable domain, filled in from reference TRBV11-2 and TRBJ2-1, reads EAGVAQSPRYKIIEKRQSVAFWCNPISGHATLYWYQQILGQGPKLLIQFQNNGVVDDSQLPKDRFSAERLKGVDSTLKIQPAKLEDSAVYLCASSLDEQFFGPGTRLTVL.

This chain joins TRBV6-1 and TRBJ1-4; D uncertain. CDR1 is MNHNS and CDR2 is SASEGT in the germline V gene. With 2 bases removed from V and 2 bases from J, the gap between germline ends came to 15 bases. The CDR3 loop spans 17 amino acids. The CDR3 bases are TGTGCCAGCAGTGAAAACGGTCCCCGGGAGACTAATGAAAAACTGTTTTTT. Protein sequence: CASSENGPRETNEKLFF.

The chain carries TRBV5-6 and TRBJ2-2, with D perhaps assigned TRBD1 or TRBD2 (5 bases each). CDR3 length: 14 amino acids. Between the trimmed V and J ends, which lost 3 bases and 9 bases, there was a span of 15 bases. Germline values: CDR1 SGHDT, CDR2 YYEEEE. In DNA, the CDR3 is TGTGCCAGCAGCTGGGACGGGTTTCACCGGGAGCTGTTTTTT. Amino acid sequence: CASSWDGFHRELFF.

The chain has TRBV19 and TRBJ2-3; 11 nucleotides agree with TRBD2. This CDR3 has 14 amino acids. Per germline, CDR1 LNHDA and CDR2 SQIVND (reference sequence). CDR3 sequence: CATRGLAGGDTQYF. The CDR3 nucleotides read TGTGCAACTAGGGGGCTAGCGGGAGGAGATACGCAGTATTTT.

This clonotype was recorded at least ten times. J is TRBJ1-2 and V is TRBV20-1; TRBD1 might be the D (6 bases). Per the germline V gene, CDR1 is DFQATT and CDR2 is SNEGSKA (reference sequence). The CDR3 totals 14 residues. Trimming pared 3 bases from V and 0 bases from J, leaving 11 bases between. The CDR3 spells CSASRDNPNYGYTF. CDR3 nucleotides: TGCAGTGCTAGTCGGGACAATCCTAACTATGGCTACACCTTC.